This T cell receptor beta chain appears in the sequencing data of a study of T-cell reconstitution after alpha-beta-depleted transplantation in children. This clonotype came up a few times. The trim removed 8 bases at V and 6 bases at J, leaving 7 bases unmatched. CDR1 is SGHTA and CDR2 is FQGNSA in the germline V gene. The CDR3 has 13 amino acids. TCRbeta library construction was performed incorporating unique molecular identifiers. TCRdb re-called the PCR reads through MiXCR, storing one row per CDR3 protein. The sample carries 300,000 or so distinct CDR3 sequences, more than 20% recorded once. This clonotype originated in a male patient aged 10 to 17 who had a stem cell transplant for acute lymphoblastic leukemia, so the T cells may come from the graft donor. Sequences were derived from PBMCs, mostly from graft donor cells, sampled 180 days after TCRalphabeta/CD19-depleted stem cell transplant. This sequence joins TRBV7-2 and TRBJ2-1; 7 bases fit TRBD2. CDR3 sequence (DNA): TGTGCCAGCGGGGGACTATTGGCCAATGAGCAGTTCTTC. Encoded protein: CASGGLLANEQFF.